This T cell receptor (beta chain) was documented in a study of T cell repertoires in cytomegalovirus infection. Study in general: From public TCR beta signatures came an indication of both CMV infection and matching HLA type.

Trimming removed 3 bases from V and 3 bases from J, with 9 bases in between. CDR1 MDHEN and CDR2 SYDVKM come from the germline V gene. The CDR3 runs 14 residues. TCRdb passed the reads through MiXCR, listing each CDR3 protein once. This sample has approximately 170,000 distinct CDR3 sequences, with roughly 18% found just once. The sequenced material came from CD8+ T cells from PBMCs. V usage is TRBV28 and J usage is TRBJ1-5; D call uncertain. The source of this sequence is a human donor in good health (CMV status not recorded). Some clones in this sample may be carry-over from other donors' samples. This chain's CDR3 is CASSLQALNQPQHF. The DNA of the CDR3 is TGTGCCAGCAGTTTGCAGGCCCTCAATCAGCCCCAGCATTTT. The full variable domain, completed using reference TRBV28 and TRBJ1-5, is DVKVTQSSRYLVKRTGEKVFLECVQDMDHENMFWYRQDPGLGLRLIYFSYDVKMKEKGDIPEGYSVSREKKERFSLILESASTNQTSMYLCASSLQALNQPQHFGDGTRLSIL.